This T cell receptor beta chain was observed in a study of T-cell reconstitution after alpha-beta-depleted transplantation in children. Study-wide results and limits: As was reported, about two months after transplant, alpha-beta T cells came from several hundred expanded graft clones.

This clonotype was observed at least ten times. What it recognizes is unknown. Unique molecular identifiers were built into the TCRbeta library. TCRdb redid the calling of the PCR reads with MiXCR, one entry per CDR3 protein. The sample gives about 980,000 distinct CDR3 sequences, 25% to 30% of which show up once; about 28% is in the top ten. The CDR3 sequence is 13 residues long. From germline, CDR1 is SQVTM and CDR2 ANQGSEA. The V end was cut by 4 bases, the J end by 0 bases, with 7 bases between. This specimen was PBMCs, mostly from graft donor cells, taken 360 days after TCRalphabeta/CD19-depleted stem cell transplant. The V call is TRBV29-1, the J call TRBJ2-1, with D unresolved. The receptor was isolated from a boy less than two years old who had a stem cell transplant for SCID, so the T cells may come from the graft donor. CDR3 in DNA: TGCAGCGTTGGTGTCCTCTCCTACAATGAGCAGTTCTTC. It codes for CSVGVLSYNEQFF.